These 19 T cell receptor beta chains originate from one sample sequenced in a study of blood T cell repertoires in COVID-19. The data were produced by immunoSEQ multiplex PCR, yet TCRdb's version contains in-frame clones alone and is incomplete. The table has approximately 35,000 clones, about 90% seen once. The sequenced sample was peripheral blood. Receptor source: a human donor with active COVID-19. The donor label of this sample is uncertain.

V gene TRBV24-1 combines with J gene TRBJ1-5; a possible D gene is TRBD1 (5 bases). Germline V gives CDR1 KGHDR, CDR2 SFDVKD. The CDR3 extends over 14 amino acids. V gave up 9 bases and J gave up 2 bases, with 13 bases separating them. The CDR3 DNA follows: TGTGCCACCTTTTTGCGGGGGGGCAATCAGCCCCAGCATTTT. Its protein product is CATFLRGGNQPQHF.

The chain couples TRBV5-1 to TRBJ2-1, with D hard to call. The V end lost 4 bases, the J end lost 0 bases, and 11 bases lay between the germline ends. Looked up from germline, CDR1 is SGHRS and CDR2 is YFSETQ. The CDR3 covers 15 residues. CDR3 in amino acids: CASSVNVFSYNEQFF. CDR3 DNA: TGCGCCAGCAGCGTTAATGTTTTCTCCTACAATGAGCAGTTCTTC.

This clone was detected a few times. Other DNA variants within this sample encode the same CDR3. The J gene is TRBJ2-3, the V gene TRBV7-3; 11 positions match TRBD2. This CDR3 is 15 amino acids long. With 5 bases clipped from V and 0 bases from J, the junction kept 1 base outside the gene matches. Per germline, CDR1 SGHTA and CDR2 FQGTGA. CDR3: CASSLAGGSTDTQYF. CDR3 coding DNA: TGTGCCAGCAGCCTAGCGGGGGGAAGCACAGATACGCAGTATTTT.

This clone has just one count. The chain is built from TRBV27 and TRBJ2-1, with 7 nucleotides matching TRBD1. V lost 4 bases to trimming and J lost 4 bases; unmatched junction nucleotides: 1. Germline assignment: CDR1 MNHEY and CDR2 SMNVEV (reference sequence). This CDR3 has 13 residues. This CDR3 reads CASSWDRYNEQFF. The CDR3 nucleotides read TGTGCCAGCAGTTGGGACAGATACAATGAGCAGTTCTTC.

The rearrangement uses TRBV4-3 and TRBJ2-4; D uncertain. Germline V gene data show CDR1 as LGHNA and CDR2 as YSLEER. Trimming took off 3 bases at V and 3 bases at J, with 18 bases between the two ends. This CDR3 is 17 amino acids long. Written as DNA, the CDR3 is TGCGCCAGCAGCCAGGATCTAAATCAGGCGATCAAAAACATTCAGTACTTC. Its protein is CASSQDLNQAIKNIQYF.

This chain uses TRBV28 with TRBJ2-2; D is ambiguous. Trimming left V 5 bases short and J 0 bases short, with 4 bases between. The CDR3 runs 13 residues. The germline CDR1 and CDR2 sequences are MDHEN and SYDVKM. CDR3 in amino acids: CASSPSNTGELFF. The CDR3 DNA reads TGTGCCAGCAGTCCATCGAACACCGGGGAGCTGTTTTTT.

This chain links TRBV7-9 with TRBJ2-5, with D perhaps TRBD1 (5 bases). The CDR3 is 14 amino acids. CDR1 and CDR2 (germline): SEHNR, FQNEAQ (reference sequence). V lost 2 bases, J lost 5 bases, and 12 bases lay in between. The CDR3 DNA reads TGTGCCAGCAGCTTAAGGGGCTCTTGGGAGACCCAGTACTTC. Translating it yields CASSLRGSWETQYF.

This clone was counted between two and nine times. The CDR3 DNA is TGTGCCAGCAGCTCATTAGGCCGGGGGGACGAGCAGTACTTC. Residues: CASSSLGRGDEQYF. The J gene is TRBJ2-7, the V gene TRBV7-8; 7 bases agree with TRBD2. Germline values: CDR1 SGHVS, CDR2 FQNEAQ. The CDR3 loop spans 14 amino acids. V gave up 4 bases and J gave up 5 bases; unmatched junction bases: 8.

The CDR3: CASSLPPPVAGGSSNEKLFF. DNA for the CDR3: TGTGCCAGCAGCTTGCCCCCGCCGGTGGCAGGGGGCTCAAGTAATGAAAAACTGTTTTTT. The gene calls are TRBV5-4 and TRBJ1-4; 8 nucleotides match TRBD1. V trimming: 1 base; J trimming: 4 bases; junction bases outside the gene matches: 18. Germline V gene data show CDR1 as SGHNT and CDR2 as YYREEE (reference sequence). The CDR3 spans 20 residues. Full variable domain (missing parts from reference TRBV5-4 and TRBJ1-4): ETGVTQSPTHLIKTRGQQVTLRCSSQSGHNTVSWYQQALGQGPQFIFQYYREEENGRGNFPPRFSGLQFPNYSSELNVNALELDDSALYLCASSLPPPVAGGSSNEKLFFGSGTQLSVL.

This rearrangement joins TRBV18 to TRBJ2-3; 8 positions agree with TRBD1. J was trimmed by 6 bases and V by 6 bases; bases with no gene match: 11. Germline lookup yields CDR1 KGHSH and CDR2 LQKENI. The CDR3 extends over 15 amino acids. The CDR3 DNA is TGTGCCAGCTCGGTAACAGGGGGACAGGCCGATACGCAGTATTTT. Translation: CASSVTGGQADTQYF.

The chain has TRBV6-5 and TRBJ1-5; 11 bases align to TRBD1. The germline V gene encodes CDR1 MNHEY and CDR2 SVGAGI. The length of the CDR3 is 15 residues. J was trimmed by 7 bases and V by 7 bases; bases with no gene match: 9. Written as DNA, the CDR3 is TGTGCCAGCATTTTCGGACAGGGGGCGCGGCAGCCCCAGCATTTT. This translates into CASIFGQGARQPQHF.

The V gene is TRBV10-3, the J gene TRBJ2-5; 7 nucleotides line up with TRBD1. CDR3 length: 13 residues. The J segment lost 2 bases and the V segment lost 7 bases, leaving 4 bases of the junction unmatched. CDR1 is ENHRY, CDR2 SYGVKD, per germline. DNA for the CDR3: TGTGCCATCACCGAACAGGGGCAAGAGACCCAGTACTTC. This codes for CAITEQGQETQYF.

V gene TRBV5-1 combines with J gene TRBJ1-6, with 8 bases lining up with TRBD1. In germline, CDR1 is SGHRS, CDR2 YFSETQ. The CDR3 is 15 residues long. V lost 3 bases, J lost 7 bases, and 6 bases stayed unmatched. Here the CDR3 reads CASSSDRGGNSPLHF. The CDR3 nucleotides are TGCGCCAGCAGCTCCGACAGGGGAGGGAATTCACCCCTCCACTTT.

Remarks on this clone: The sample has other DNA sequences that encode this CDR3 too. This chain connects TRBV28 to TRBJ2-2; 14 bases align to TRBD2. Trimming cost V 6 bases and J 5 bases; bases outside gene matches: 8. The CDR3 length is 17 residues. Germline V gives CDR1 MDHEN, CDR2 SYDVKM. CDR3 in DNA: TGTGCCAGCAGCCGCGGGACTAGCGGGAGTAGGACCGGGGAGCTGTTTTTT. As protein: CASSRGTSGSRTGELFF.

This chain uses TRBV4-2 with TRBJ2-2, with D perhaps TRBD2 (6 bases). The germline V gene encodes CDR1 LGHNA and CDR2 YNFKEQ. V was clipped by 2 bases and J by 6 bases, with 13 bases between them. The CDR3 has 15 amino acids. The CDR3 loop is CASSQQSSDAGELFF. In DNA, the CDR3 is TGTGCCAGCAGCCAACAATCTAGCGATGCCGGGGAGCTGTTTTTT.

The V gene is TRBV11-3, the J gene TRBJ2-7; 8 bases align to TRBD2. CDR1 and CDR2 (germline): SGHNT, YENEEA. This CDR3 spans 19 amino acids. The V segment lost 0 bases and the J segment 5 bases; nucleotides outside the gene matches: 18. CDR3 loop: CASSLDWGAGTRDFDEQYF. The CDR3 DNA follows: TGTGCCAGCAGCTTAGATTGGGGGGCCGGGACTAGGGATTTCGACGAGCAGTACTTC.

This clone appeared a few times. V is TRBV4-2 and J is TRBJ2-7; possibly TRBD2 for D (7 bases). This CDR3 comprises 19 residues. The V gene's germline CDR1 is LGHNA and CDR2 YNFKEQ. V was shortened by 4 bases and J by 0 bases, with 25 bases between the two germline ends. The CDR3 DNA sequence: TGTGCCAGCAGCCCTTTAAGCGGAGGGCGGGGGCGCCCCTCCTACGAGCAGTACTTC. Its protein product is CASSPLSGGRGRPSYEQYF.

This clone occurred a few times. The chain employs TRBV18 and TRBJ2-7; 10 positions match TRBD2. This CDR3 is built from 14 residues. V trimming: 1 base; J trimming: 3 bases; junction bases outside the gene matches: 0. Germline V gene sequence: CDR1 KGHSH, CDR2 LQKENI. The CDR3 region has the DNA TGTGCCAGCTCACCACAGCGGGGGGGCTACGAGCAGTACTTC. Its translation is CASSPQRGGYEQYF.

The CDR3 spells CASSADRTGGSGELFF. DNA for the CDR3: TGTGCCAGCAGCGCGGACCGGACAGGGGGCAGCGGGGAGCTGTTTTTT. The rearrangement links TRBV9 to TRBJ2-2; 11 nucleotides match TRBD1. After removal of 3 bases from V and 7 bases from J, the junction contained 8 bases not matched to a gene. The CDR3 is made up of 16 amino acids. In germline, CDR1 is SGDLS, CDR2 YYNGEE.